Detailed here is one T cell receptor (beta chain). Its antigen is unidentified. The sample originates from a study of CD8 T cells in ankylosing spondylitis. General observations from the study: Ankylosing spondylitis blood seemed to carry a telltale TCR beta motif made of fewer than ten highly homologous variants. Reported data indicate significant enrichment of disease-linked clones within matched ankylosing spondylitis synovial fluid.

Each TCR beta library was made by quantitative 5'-RACE that incorporated molecular barcodes. TCRdb used MiXCR to reprocess the 5' RACE reads, holding one entry per CDR3 protein. Here the sample spans under 200,000 distinct CDR3 sequences, around 8.9% being singletons. This CDR3 is built from 11 residues. V was trimmed by 2 bases and J by 9 bases, leaving 5 bases between them. CDR1 and CDR2 (germline): MGHDK, SYGVNS. The gene calls are TRBV25-1 and TRBJ2-1; D not resolved. The source of this sequence is a female donor with ankylosing spondylitis or in good health (not recorded which). Material: blood, either unsorted or a sorted T cell fraction (not recorded which). The CDR3, as DNA: TGTGCCAGCAGTGAAAGTAGTGAGCAGTTCTTC. It encodes CASSESSEQFF. Full variable domain (remainder filled in from reference TRBV25-1 and TRBJ2-1): EADIYQTPRYLVIGTGKKITLECSQTMGHDKMYWYQQDPGMELHLIHYSYGVNSTEKGDLSSESTVSRIRTEHFPLTLESARPSHTSQYLCASSESSEQFFGPGTRLTVL.